The present T cell receptor (beta chain) was sequenced within a study of identifying expanded T cells in peripheral blood. The study, taken as a whole, reports: Variance in clone template counts between two-week samples significantly increased with total template count across all healthy donors. About 1.2 clones differed between technical replicates, versus about 16 and 19 over time.

The V gene lost 2 bases and the J gene lost 9 bases, with 15 bases spanning the gap. The V gene's germline CDR1 is MNHEY and CDR2 SVGAGI. The CDR3 contains 14 residues. The assay was immunoSEQ multiplex PCR, and TCRdb's table has in-frame clones only and misses some. The sample includes 95,000 to 100,000 clones, roughly 89% of them seen just once. No infections or other immune events were documented during collection. Turning to this clone: Its antigen is not known.

Input material: blood. The sequence derives from a person aged 18 to 75 in good health. This sequence joins TRBV6-5 and TRBJ2-3, with D possibly matching TRBD2 (5 bases). The CDR3 DNA is TGTGCCAGCAGTTACCTCAGCGGCCGAGCGACGCAGTATTTT. It translates to CASSYLSGRATQYF.